One and the same sample provided the 27 T cell receptor beta chains below, sequenced in a study of blood T cell repertoires in COVID-19. Produced via immunoSEQ multiplex PCR; TCRdb's table is partial and in-frame only. The data hold under 300,000 clones, with around 90% observed a single time. Material for sequencing was PBMCs or T cells enriched from blood (not recorded which). The receptors stem from a woman aged 45-60 years who had recovered from COVID-19.

The V gene is TRBV7-2, the J gene TRBJ2-7; D perhaps matches TRBD1 (6 bases). In germline, CDR1 is SGHTA, CDR2 FQGNSA. The ends were cut back, 6 bases at V and 1 base at J, with 16 bases in the middle. CDR3 length equals 15 residues. The CDR3 protein is CASRPTGSRSYEQYF. The CDR3 DNA reads as TGTGCCAGCAGACCCACAGGGTCCCGGTCCTACGAGCAGTACTTC.

This clone showed up just once. The V gene is TRBV5-6, the J gene TRBJ2-7; D is uncertain. Germline values: CDR1 SGHDT, CDR2 YYEEEE. V shed 0 bases and J shed 7 bases, with 11 bases lying between them. CDR3 size: 13 residues. The CDR3 loop is CASSLGASGEQYF. Written as DNA, the CDR3 is TGTGCCAGCAGCTTGGGAGCCTCCGGTGAGCAGTACTTC.

The chain uses TRBV7-9 and TRBJ2-1; the match to TRBD2 covers 11 bases. This CDR3 is built from 15 residues. J gave up 10 bases and V 6 bases, and 11 bases lay outside the gene matches. Germline V gene data show CDR1 as SEHNR and CDR2 as FQNEAQ (reference sequence). CDR3 sequence: CASRPSGRPPWEQFF. The CDR3 nucleotides are TGTGCCAGCAGGCCTAGCGGGAGGCCTCCTTGGGAGCAGTTCTTC.

The rearrangement uses TRBV6-4 and TRBJ1-2; D is unclear. Germline CDR1 reads MRHNA; CDR2 reads SNTAGT. Trimming took off 4 bases at V and 8 bases at J, with 14 bases between the two ends. This CDR3 has 13 residues. The CDR3 protein is CASSVIAGNGYTF. The DNA for the CDR3 is TGTGCCAGCAGTGTGATTGCGGGGAACGGCTACACCTTC.

The chain combines TRBV5-8 with TRBJ2-3, with D uncertain. V was trimmed by 4 bases and J by 0 bases, leaving 15 bases between them. The CDR3 length is 16 residues. Germline CDR1 and CDR2: SGHTS and YDEGEE. The CDR3 DNA reads TGTGCCAGCAGCCCAGGAAATGGTCCTAGCACAGATACGCAGTATTTT. It is translated as CASSPGNGPSTDTQYF. The variable domain in full, completed from reference TRBV5-8 and TRBJ2-3, reads EAGVTQSPTHLIKTRGQQATLRCSPISGHTSVYWYQQALGLGLQFLLWYDEGEERNRGNFPPRFSGRQFPNYSSELNVNALELEDSALYLCASSPGNGPSTDTQYFGPGTRLTVL.

The chain couples TRBV5-8 to TRBJ2-3; 7 positions agree with TRBD2. Germline V gene sequence: CDR1 SGHTS, CDR2 YDEGEE. Trimming removed 2 bases from V and 5 bases from J; junction bases left unmatched: 5. This CDR3 is built from 14 residues. The DNA for the CDR3 is TGTGCCAGCAGCTTCTCCCGGGGGGTAGATACGCAGTATTTT. Translated, it gives CASSFSRGVDTQYF.

This chain uses TRBV5-5 with TRBJ2-7; D may be TRBD2 (7 bases). Germline V gene sequence: CDR1 SGHKS, CDR2 YYEKEE (reference sequence). Trimming pared 4 bases from V and 2 bases from J, leaving 13 bases between. The CDR3 runs to 14 residues. Here the CDR3 reads CASSVTGTTYEQYF. The CDR3 DNA reads TGTGCCAGCAGCGTAACAGGGACTACCTACGAGCAGTACTTC.

The gene calls are TRBV2 and TRBJ1-1; D perhaps matches TRBD1 (5 bases). Looked up from germline, CDR1 is SNHLY and CDR2 is FYNNEI. The CDR3 extends over 12 amino acids. The V end was cut by 7 bases, the J end by 1 base, with 7 bases between. The CDR3 loop is CASTTGNTEAFF. DNA of the CDR3: TGTGCCAGCACCACAGGGAACACTGAAGCTTTCTTT.

V is TRBV6-4 and J is TRBJ1-5, with D possibly being TRBD1 (6 bases). The CDR3 runs 15 residues. Germline lookup yields CDR1 MRHNA and CDR2 SNTAGT. Trimming left V 5 bases short and J 2 bases short, with 13 bases between. DNA for the CDR3: TGTGCCAGCAGTCCCCAGGGGTATGGCAATCAGCCCCAGCATTTT. Its protein product is CASSPQGYGNQPQHF.

The chain is built from TRBV7-9 and TRBJ1-2; D not certain. The CDR3 length is 16 residues. Germline V CDR1 and CDR2: SEHNR, FQNEAQ (reference sequence). Deletions cut 4 bases from V and 0 bases from J, with 15 bases between. CDR3 DNA: TGTGCCAGCAGCTGGAATGAGGTTTTAGCTAACTATGGCTACACCTTC. It codes for CASSWNEVLANYGYTF. Looking up the rest from reference TRBV7-9 and TRBJ1-2 gives the full variable domain: DTGVSQNPRHKITKRGQNVTFRCDPISEHNRLYWYRQTLGQGPEFLTYFQNEAQLEKSRLLSDRFSAERPKGSFSTLEIQRTEQGDSAMYLCASSWNEVLANYGYTFGSGTRLTVV.

This sequence joins TRBV6-2 or TRBV6-3 and TRBJ2-5; the D gene is possibly TRBD1 (7 bases). CDR3 size: 17 residues. Per the germline V gene, CDR1 is MNHEY and CDR2 is SVGEGT. The V and J ends lost 3 bases and 3 bases respectively, with 20 bases between them. The DNA for the CDR3 is TGTGCCAGCAGTTATTCTCCACTCAGGGGGGCCAAAGAGACCCAGTACTTC. It specifies CASSYSPLRGAKETQYF.

This chain joins TRBV29-1 and TRBJ2-7; 12 positions match TRBD2. After removal of 4 bases from V and 7 bases from J, the junction contained 5 bases not matched to a gene. Germline CDR1 reads SQVTM; CDR2 reads ANQGSEA. CDR3 length equals 13 residues. CDR3 nucleotide sequence: TGCAGCGTTGGTCTAGCGGGAGGGAGTGAGCAGTACTTC. This encodes CSVGLAGGSEQYF.

V usage is TRBV14 and J usage is TRBJ1-1; D is ambiguous. The V end lost 4 bases, the J end lost 0 bases, and 6 bases lay between the germline ends. This CDR3 has 13 amino acids. From germline, CDR1 is SGHDN and CDR2 FVKESK. CDR3 loop: CASSRQVNTEAFF. CDR3 in DNA: TGTGCCAGCAGCCGCCAGGTGAACACTGAAGCTTTCTTT.

The rearrangement uses TRBV12-3 or TRBV12-4 and TRBJ1-1, with D hard to call. This CDR3 has 12 residues. Between the trimmed V and J ends, which lost 5 bases and 4 bases, there was a span of 8 bases. The CDR3 region is CASSPTGTEAFF. In DNA form, the CDR3 reads TGTGCCAGCAGTCCGACTGGCACTGAAGCTTTCTTT.

The J gene is TRBJ1-5, the V gene TRBV19; D might be TRBD1 (6 bases). This CDR3 has 13 amino acids. The V end was cut by 11 bases, the J end by 7 bases, with 18 bases between. Per germline, CDR1 LNHDA and CDR2 SQIVND (reference sequence). This chain's CDR3 is CARRGGGGQPQHF. The DNA of the CDR3 is TGTGCCCGCCGGGGAGGGGGGGGACAGCCCCAGCATTTT.

The chain couples TRBV5-4 to TRBJ2-7; TRBD2 agrees at 8 bases. V lost 3 bases and J lost 7; bases outside the gene matches: 9. Germline assignment: CDR1 SGHNT and CDR2 YYREEE (reference sequence). The length of the CDR3 is 14 residues. For the CDR3, the DNA is TGTGCCAGCAGCTCCCAGGGCGGGAGGTATGAGCAGTACTTC. Its protein is CASSSQGGRYEQYF.

The chain has TRBV18 and TRBJ2-5; D is unclear. Looked up from germline, CDR1 is KGHSH and CDR2 is LQKENI. The V end was cut by 4 bases, the J end by 0 bases, with 9 bases between. This CDR3 is 14 amino acids long. CDR3 region: CASSLTEYQETQYF. The CDR3 nucleotides are TGTGCCAGCTCACTGACGGAGTACCAAGAGACCCAGTACTTC.

This chain joins TRBV6-6 and TRBJ1-2; 9 positions agree with TRBD1. CDR3 length equals 14 residues. The V gene's germline CDR1 is MNHNY and CDR2 SVGAGI (reference sequence). V shed 6 bases and J 4 bases; nucleotides not matched to a gene: 6. The CDR3: CASRWTGEGYGYTF. CDR3 in DNA: TGTGCCAGCAGGTGGACAGGGGAGGGCTATGGCTACACCTTC.

The rearrangement joins TRBV14 to TRBJ2-4; D remains ambiguous. CDR1 and CDR2 from the germline V gene are SGHDN and FVKESK. Trimming took 2 bases from V and 3 from J, leaving 5 bases between them. The length of the CDR3 is 13 residues. The CDR3 loop reads CASSQSYKNIQYF. The CDR3 nucleotides are TGTGCCAGCAGCCAATCCTACAAAAACATTCAGTACTTC.

The chain couples TRBV11-1 to TRBJ2-7; D is unresolved. CDR1 and CDR2 from the germline V gene are SGHAT and FQDESV (reference sequence). Trimming removed 1 base at V and 3 bases at J, with 4 bases between. The CDR3 sequence is 12 residues long. In DNA, the CDR3 is TGTGCCAGCAGCTTAGGGAGCTACGAGCAGTACTTC. Translated: CASSLGSYEQYF.

The V call is TRBV18, the J call TRBJ1-6, with D unresolved. CDR1 is KGHSH and CDR2 is LQKENI in the germline V gene. This CDR3 contains 16 residues. V was cut by 5 bases and J by 7 bases, with 18 bases left in between. CDR3 nucleotides: TGTGCCAGCTCATCAACCTGGACGGGCGGGAATTCACCCCTCCACTTT. Amino acid sequence: CASSSTWTGGNSPLHF. Together with reference TRBV18 and TRBJ1-6, the CDR3 gives the full variable domain: NAGVMQNPRHLVRRRGQEARLRCSPMKGHSHVYWYRQLPEEGLKFMVYLQKENIIDESGMPKERFSAEFPKEGPSILRIQQVVRGDSAAYFCASSSTWTGGNSPLHFGNGTRLTVT.

The chain is built from TRBV19 and TRBJ1-5; 9 bases align to TRBD1. V dropped 4 bases and J dropped 5; count of bases not matched to a gene: 6. The CDR3 is 15 amino acids. Per the germline V gene, CDR1 is LNHDA and CDR2 is SQIVND (reference sequence). The CDR3 nucleotides read TGTGCCAGTAGTACAGTGGACAGGGGAGATCAGCCCCAGCATTTT. Protein: CASSTVDRGDQPQHF.

Written as DNA, the CDR3 is TGTGCCAGTAGTGACCCCAGCAGAGGGAGAAACACCATATATTTT. Translating it yields CASSDPSRGRNTIYF. The gene calls are TRBV19 and TRBJ1-3; the D is unclear. This CDR3 comprises 15 residues. With 5 bases removed from V and 5 bases from J, the gap between germline ends came to 16 bases. The germline V gene encodes CDR1 LNHDA and CDR2 SQIVND (reference sequence).

This sequence joins TRBV5-1 and TRBJ2-3; 9 nucleotides match TRBD2. V was clipped by 4 bases and J by 2 bases; unmatched bases: 11. The CDR3 is 17 amino acids. Germline CDR1 is SGHRS and CDR2 is YFSETQ. CDR3 nucleotides: TGCGCCAGCAGCCCTACGACTAGCGGTCTTCCCACAGATACGCAGTATTTT. Residues: CASSPTTSGLPTDTQYF.

This chain uses TRBV6-2 or TRBV6-3 with TRBJ1-1, with 9 bases that match TRBD1. Germline trimming cut 2 bases from V and 5 bases from J; bases unmatched to any gene: 6. From germline, CDR1 is MNHEY and CDR2 SVGEGT. The CDR3 covers 15 residues. The CDR3: CASSYGTGRWTEAFF. The CDR3 DNA reads as TGTGCCAGCAGTTACGGGACAGGGAGATGGACTGAAGCTTTCTTT.

This sequence joins TRBV19 and TRBJ2-3, with D maybe TRBD2 (6 bases). The CDR3 spans 15 residues. Trimming cost V 3 bases and J 0 bases, with 10 bases left between them. In germline, CDR1 is LNHDA, CDR2 SQIVND (reference sequence). CDR3 nucleotide sequence: TGTGCCAGTAGTATTGCGGGATCTAGCACAGATACGCAGTATTTT. Amino acids: CASSIAGSSTDTQYF.

This chain links TRBV7-9 with TRBJ1-2; 7 positions agree with TRBD1. In germline, CDR1 is SEHNR, CDR2 FQNEAQ (reference sequence). The junction had 12 bases not matched to a gene; V was cut back by 2 bases and J by 9 bases. The CDR3 extends over 15 amino acids. In DNA form, the CDR3 reads TGTGCCAGCAGCTTAATTGGGACAGAGCTAAGAAGCTACACCTTC. Translated, it gives CASSLIGTELRSYTF.